This T cell receptor (beta chain) was recorded in a study of CD8 T cells in Susac syndrome. Random hexamers were used to reverse transcribe an amount of roughly 0.5 to 1 ug RNA. The CDR3 of TCR beta was amplified by immunoSEQ multiplex PCR across 54 Vbeta and 13 Jbeta. TCRdb analysed the immunoSEQ multiplex PCR reads with MiXCR anew, one entry per CDR3 protein. Of 65,000 to 90,000 distinct CDR3 sequences in the sample, approximately 95% are singletons; the top ten hold about 0.4%. The CDR3 totals 12 residues. Germline-derived CDR1 and CDR2 are PRHDT and FYEKMQ (reference sequence). V was cut by 1 base and J by 8 bases, with 8 bases left in between.

V gene TRBV13 combines with J gene TRBJ1-2; D is undetermined. This sequence originates from a human donor with multiple sclerosis. Sequenced: CD8+ T cells from PBMCs. The CDR3, as DNA: TGTGCCAGCAGCTTAGACCGGCGGGGCTACACCTTC. This codes for CASSLDRRGYTF.